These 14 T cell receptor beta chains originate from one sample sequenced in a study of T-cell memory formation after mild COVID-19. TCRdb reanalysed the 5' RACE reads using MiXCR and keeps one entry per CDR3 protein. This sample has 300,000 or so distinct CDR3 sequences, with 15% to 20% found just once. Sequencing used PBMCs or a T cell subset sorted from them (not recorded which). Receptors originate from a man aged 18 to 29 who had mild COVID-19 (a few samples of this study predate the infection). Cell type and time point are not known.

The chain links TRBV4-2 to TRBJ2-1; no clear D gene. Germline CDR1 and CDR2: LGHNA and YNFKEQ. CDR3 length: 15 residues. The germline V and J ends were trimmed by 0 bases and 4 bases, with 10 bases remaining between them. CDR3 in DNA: TGTGCCAGCAGCCAAGATACGTGGTTATACAATGAGCAGTTCTTC. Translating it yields CASSQDTWLYNEQFF.

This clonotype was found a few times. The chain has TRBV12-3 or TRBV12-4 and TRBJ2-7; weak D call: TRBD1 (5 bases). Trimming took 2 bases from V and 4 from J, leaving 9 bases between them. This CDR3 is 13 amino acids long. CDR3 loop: CASSLFRQYEQYF. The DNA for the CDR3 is TGTGCCAGCAGTTTATTCAGACAGTACGAGCAGTACTTC.

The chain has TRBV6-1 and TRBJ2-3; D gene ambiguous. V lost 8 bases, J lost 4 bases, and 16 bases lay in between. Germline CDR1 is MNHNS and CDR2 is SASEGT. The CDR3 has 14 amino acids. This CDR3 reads CASSRAPWADTQYF. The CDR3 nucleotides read TGTGCCAGCTCAAGGGCCCCGTGGGCAGATACGCAGTATTTT.

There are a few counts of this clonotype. The CDR3 nucleotides are TGTGCCAGCAGTTTAGGCATCGAGAAAATGAACACTGAAGCTTTCTTT. Translating gives CASSLGIEKMNTEAFF. The J gene is TRBJ1-1, the V gene TRBV27; D remains unclear. Trimming cost V 2 bases and J 0 bases, with 13 bases left between them. In germline, CDR1 is MNHEY, CDR2 SMNVEV (reference sequence). The CDR3 contains 16 residues.

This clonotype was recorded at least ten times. The CDR3 coding sequence is TGTGCCAGCAGTCAAATAGATGAGCAGTTCTTC. This encodes CASSQIDEQFF. The chain couples TRBV28 to TRBJ2-1; no reliable D call. Germline CDR1 is MDHEN and CDR2 is SYDVKM. This CDR3 is built from 11 residues. The germline V and J ends were trimmed by 5 bases and 8 bases, with 7 bases remaining between them.

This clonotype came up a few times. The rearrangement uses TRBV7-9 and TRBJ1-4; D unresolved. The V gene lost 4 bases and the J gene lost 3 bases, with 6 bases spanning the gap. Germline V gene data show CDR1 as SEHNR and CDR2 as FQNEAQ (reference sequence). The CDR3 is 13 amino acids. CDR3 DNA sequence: TGTGCCAGCAGCTCCCAGGCTAATGAAAAACTGTTTTTT. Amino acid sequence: CASSSQANEKLFF.

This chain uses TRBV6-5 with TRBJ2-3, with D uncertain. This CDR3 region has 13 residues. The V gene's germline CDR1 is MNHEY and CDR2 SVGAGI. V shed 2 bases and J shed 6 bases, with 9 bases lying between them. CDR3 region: CASSYKRVDTQYF. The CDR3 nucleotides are TGTGCCAGCAGTTACAAAAGGGTCGATACGCAGTATTTT.

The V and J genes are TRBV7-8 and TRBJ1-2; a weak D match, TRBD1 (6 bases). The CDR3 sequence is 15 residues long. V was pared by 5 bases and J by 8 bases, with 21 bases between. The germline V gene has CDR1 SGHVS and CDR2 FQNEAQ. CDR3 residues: CASSLRDTPLRGYTF. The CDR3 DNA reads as TGTGCCAGCAGCCTCCGGGACACGCCCCTTCGGGGCTACACCTTC.

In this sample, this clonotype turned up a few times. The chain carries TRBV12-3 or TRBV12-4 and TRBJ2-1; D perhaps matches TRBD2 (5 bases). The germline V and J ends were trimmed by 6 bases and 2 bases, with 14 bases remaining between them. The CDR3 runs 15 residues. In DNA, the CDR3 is TGTGCCAGCAGGGGAGCGAGGTCGGCCTACAATGAGCAGTTCTTC. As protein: CASRGARSAYNEQFF.

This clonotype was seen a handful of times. The DNA of the CDR3 is TGCGCCAGCAGCTTGTTCGGGACTGCAGCCACAGATACGCAGTATTTT. It is translated as CASSLFGTAATDTQYF. The chain has TRBV5-1 and TRBJ2-3; D may be TRBD2 (6 bases). Trimming stripped 1 base from V and 2 bases from J, with 14 bases between. Germline V gene data show CDR1 as SGHRS and CDR2 as YFSETQ. This CDR3 spans 16 amino acids.

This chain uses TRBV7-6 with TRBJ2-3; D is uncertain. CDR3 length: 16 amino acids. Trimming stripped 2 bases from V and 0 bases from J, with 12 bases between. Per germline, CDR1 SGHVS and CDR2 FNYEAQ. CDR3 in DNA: TGTGCCAGCAGCTTACCCACACTCGCTAGCACAGATACGCAGTATTTT. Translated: CASSLPTLASTDTQYF.

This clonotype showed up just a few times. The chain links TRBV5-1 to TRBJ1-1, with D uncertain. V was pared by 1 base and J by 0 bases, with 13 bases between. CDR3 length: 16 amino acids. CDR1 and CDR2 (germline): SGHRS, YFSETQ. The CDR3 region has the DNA TGCGCCAGCAGCTTGACCTCCCGGGCCGTGAACACTGAAGCTTTCTTT. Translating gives CASSLTSRAVNTEAFF.

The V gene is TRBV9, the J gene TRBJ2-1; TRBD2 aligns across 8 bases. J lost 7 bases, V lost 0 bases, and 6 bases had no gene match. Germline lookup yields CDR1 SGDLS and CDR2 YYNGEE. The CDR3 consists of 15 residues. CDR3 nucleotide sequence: TGTGCCAGCAGCGTAGCCGGGGGGGCCCTTAATGAGCAGTTCTTC. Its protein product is CASSVAGGALNEQFF.

As DNA, the CDR3 is TGTGCCAGCAGTAAAGCGGGGGGGCGAGGAGATACGCAGTATTTT. Its protein is CASSKAGGRGDTQYF. This chain connects TRBV7-2 to TRBJ2-3, with 10 bases that match TRBD2. V dropped 6 bases and J dropped 5; count of bases not matched to a gene: 8. Germline V CDR1 and CDR2: SGHTA, FQGNSA. This CDR3 has 15 residues.